The sequence of this T cell receptor (beta chain) was determined in a study of blood T cells in healthy people across ages (dated by TCRdb to the mid-2010s). A note on the overall study: In model experiments, template switching captured about one uniquely barcoded TCR beta cDNA molecule for every two T cells. To avoid experimental bias, donors of different ages were randomly spread across the sequencing lanes. To track age-related changes in TCR beta repertoire diversity, the study relied on deep sequencing normalized with unique cDNA molecular identifiers. The study analyzed two additional independent replicas of 1 million unique cDNA reads from the same blood draw for two donors, one aged 18 to 29 and one aged 80 or older. Four age groups were formed from the donors: young (average about 17 years), middle-aged (just under 40), aged (approximately 60) and long-lived (approximately 80). Study-wide conclusions, independent of this receptor: Because profiling used bulk unsorted PBMCs, naive and antigen-experienced compartments could not be compared conclusively. Compared with the aged group, the long-lived group had more naive CD4+ T cells, fewer expanded clones and increased TCR diversity, a pattern suggesting age selection. A strong correlation was found between observed TCR beta diversity and the percentage of naive T cells measured by flow cytometry. Estimates of total diversity from one million sequenced T cells were regarded as lower bounds and underestimates. Donor CMV infection status was unknown, potentially confounding age-related changes in expanded clonotypes. Observed TCR beta diversity per million T cells fell roughly linearly with age, and a significant reduction was already apparent by age about 36.

Library preparation used 5' RACE. The sequencer listed for this sample is Illumina HiSeq 2500. The second PCR ran for roughly 7 to 11 cycles and used a J-beta primer mix along with a sample-barcoded 5' primer. A unique molecular identifier was introduced onto each TCR beta cDNA molecule by a template-switch 5' adaptor carrying 12 random nucleotides. Each sample yielded at least 3 million CDR3-containing paired-end reads. All of the RNA was converted into first-strand cDNA using the Mint cDNA synthesis kit, with a TRBC-specific oligonucleotide serving as the primer. Following uracil-DNA glycosylase treatment, a first 18-cycle PCR with universal primers M1SS and BC2_uni_R was performed on all cDNA. Per the original workflow: Normalization of each sample was performed by random selection of 1 million high-quality reads, each carrying a distinct molecular identifier. Reads sharing molecular identifiers were discarded rather than binned into consensus sequences. MiTCR, run with a Q25 quality threshold and the strictest error-elimination algorithm, handled CDR3 identification, clonotype clustering and error correction. A nonparametric unseen species model with Euler transformation was used to estimate lower-bound total TCR beta diversity. Using fastp trimming at Q25 and MiXCR clonotype assembly, TCRdb reanalyzed the public sequencing data and kept in-frame beta chains. Each entry merges the rows of one CDR3 protein and shows their most common DNA and genes. The V and J calls, along with clone size, are taken from TCRdb and not from the paper's own processing. The table for this sample lists around 690,000 distinct CDR3 sequences; roughly 50% of them were counted only once. Roughly 34% of the sample is in the top ten clones.

The donors were 40 or so Caucasian individuals from Russia, aged roughly 6 to 100 years, who were systemically healthy. About 9.1 milliliters of peripheral blood were collected from each donor into EDTA-treated Vacutainer tubes. Ficoll-Paque density-gradient centrifugation was used to isolate PBMCs, with at least 6.5 million per sample. Total RNA was extracted from PBMCs with Trizol reagent, with at least 5 micrograms obtained per sample. For every donor, flow cytometry on a PBMC aliquot measured the percentage of naive CD45RAhigh/CD27high T cells. Regarding this clonotype: Its antigen specificity is not known. No base-level quality is on record; no much larger clone is a single base apart.

CDR1 and CDR2 are read off the germline V gene as SQVTM and ANQGSEA. V was cut back by 6 bases and J by 3 bases, leaving a gap of 15 bases between them. The CDR3 runs 13 amino acids, cysteine and phenylalanine included. The CDR3 DNA has 39 bases and is translated from base 1. The sequenced material came from blood. The sequence is built from TRBV29-1 and TRBJ2-7; TRBD2 might be the D gene, on 6 matching bases. The sequence was obtained from a man in his 60s in good health. CDR3 reads: CSVERSGFYEQYF. The bases are TGCAGCGTCGAGCGGAGCGGGTTCTACGAGCAGTACTTC.